This T cell receptor beta chain was retrieved from a study of cytomegalovirus exposure and HLA in healthy donors (dated by TCRdb to about 2017). Looking at the study overall: In an earlier analysis of about 560 of the donors, 276 Gb of sequence data and approximately 100 million unique TCR beta sequences from 180 million or so T cells were reported. The T cell repertoires of 666 subjects were profiled by immunosequencing and related to cytomegalovirus serostatus. To predict cytomegalovirus infection status, the study combined high-throughput TCR immunosequencing, statistical association of individual TCRs with disease status, and machine learning. A later genetic analysis took genome-wide SNP genotypes for about 60% of the roughly 670 donors and used that subset as a discovery cohort. The number of donors typed differed by locus, with 629-630 for A, B, C, DRB1 and DQB1, around 560 for DQA1, 606 for DPA1, and 472 for DPB1. About 300 gigabases of sequencing data and 70 million to 95 million unique TCR sequences made up an early release that covered 500 to 700 HLA-typed donors. The aim of the study was to test whether cataloging public T cell receptors could identify signatures of past pathogen exposure. Besides the first cohort of roughly 700 subjects, a separate validation cohort made up of some 110 different subjects was used. On average, 235,054 unique TCR beta nucleotide sequences were sequenced per donor among several hundred genotyped donors of the cohort, with roughly 18% of those sequences being non-productive. Donor age, sex, ethnicity and CMV serostatus were compiled together with the repertoire data. HLA typing included class I and class II loci at four-digit resolution. To study patterns of TCR occurrence, a later analysis re-analyzed previously published TCR beta repertoires from 700 or so donors and added high-resolution HLA genotyping. A handful of DR-DQ haplotypes were handled as single units for association and clustering because linkage in the cohort was strong. Rather than using new phenotypic data, the later analysis identified candidate immune exposures from TCR beta sequences and from how often those sequences occurred across donors. Of the roughly 400 genotyped donors, 80% to 90% were placed in the genetic ancestry cluster associated with self-reported Caucasian donors. All discovery cohort repertoires had been generated on a single sequencing platform. An earlier analysis of 587 of the donors used high-throughput TCR beta sequencing to judge whether each TCR beta V gene segment behaved as functional or pseudogenic.

The cohort consisted of hundreds of healthy bone marrow donors. At the time of sampling, all cohort members were nominally healthy, though unrecorded immune exposures were likely present. The donor tested CMV seronegative and was one of the 352 seronegative cohort members. Every donor gave a peripheral blood sample, and the peripheral blood mononuclear cells from that sample were used for TCR beta sequencing. Genomic DNA extraction from the blood cell samples was performed with the Qiagen DNeasy Blood Extraction Kit. The germline V gene sets CDR1 to MDHEN and CDR2 to SYDVKM. V is pared back by 4 bases and J by 6 bases, with 8 bases lying between the germline termini. Counted from cysteine to phenylalanine, this CDR3 has 12 amino acids. Only CDR3 DNA remains: 36 bases, in frame from the first base. On the study overall, not on this receptor specifically: In a later analysis, HLA-associated TCR beta chains showed more clonal expansion and lower generation probabilities than non-associated chains that were equally common. Most CMV-associated TCR beta chains appeared to be HLA-restricted in a later analysis, and the HLA associations seemed to be driven largely by CMV exposure. A later analysis associated about 17,000 TCR beta sequences with specific HLA alleles at a false discovery rate of 0.05. Because some donors lacked HLA typing at each locus, the association tests relied only on the typed subset. V-gene and J-gene trimming of TCR beta chains was associated with a missense DCLRE1C variant in a later genetic analysis, and the association was replicated in an independent cohort. In an earlier analysis of approximately 590 of the donors, most TCR beta V segments appeared in productive rearrangements about 87% or about 30% of the time, broadly matching IMGT annotations. Across donors, most TCR sequences were observed very rarely, whereas some public TCRs were present in many individuals. CMV serostatus was the only immune exposure information available for the cohort. In the study, about 150 TCR beta chains were listed as associated with cytomegalovirus. According to a later analysis, parvovirus B19, influenza, CMV and Epstein-Barr virus appeared linked to several top co-occurrence clusters. According to a later analysis, TCR association rates differed among HLA loci, with DRB1 alleles showing the most associated TCRs and HLA-C alleles showing the fewest. Some IMGT-functional V segments, including TRBV6-2 and TRBV6-3, could not be told apart with the 87-base-pair reads, so those segments were excluded. Correlated functional status among segregating V segments might be attributable to linkage disequilibrium, but an unknown experimental factor could not be ruled out. Sequencing depth was assumed to be roughly uniform across donors in the presence/absence analyses, though that assumption may not hold. Because counts were too low, approximately 15 rarely observed V segments, including chromosome 9 orphons, were excluded from the earlier analysis of some 540 of the donors. A group of highly shared sequence variants was considered likely to be a technical artifact of the sequencing pipeline. A few of the identified cytomegalovirus-associated TCR beta chains were confirmed in vitro to be specific for cytomegalovirus antigens. A further reported finding was that TCR beta sequences accurately predicted the HLA-A and HLA-B alleles for most subjects in the first cohort. Strong co-occurrence of HLA alleles, especially DR and DQ, made assigning TCR associations to individual alleles difficult. In both the original and validation cohorts, the classifier was reported to diagnose cytomegalovirus status with high specificity and sensitivity. In a later genetic analysis, fewer N-insertions in productive TCRs were reported among donors in an Asian-associated ancestry cluster than the roughly 700-donor mean. The authors suggested that the approach could potentially be extended to other disease states and immunological phenotypes. The cohort was sequenced for TCR beta chains only, and without alpha or paired-chain data the features that could be detected were limited.

The library was produced with the immunoSEQ multiplex PCR assay. A mixture of 60 forward primers for TCR Vbeta segments and 13 reverse primers for TCR Jbeta segments was used in the multiplex PCR. The CDR3 region of rearranged TCR beta genes was amplified from genomic DNA with a multiplex PCR assay. The Illumina HiSeq System was used to sequence the amplified TCR beta libraries as 87-base-pair reads. The source study handled its data this way. In a later analysis, some 80 million unique TCR beta chains were counted across the 666 repertoires, and roughly 11 million of these chains were shared by at least two donors. To remove PCR and sequencing errors, raw reads were error-corrected and collapsed into unique sequences using a nearest-neighbor algorithm that merged closely related sequences. CDR3 sequences were aligned to IMGT reference sequences to assign V, D and J gene segments. Each retained sequence needed at least a six-nucleotide match to both a V gene segment and a J gene segment. A rearrangement counted as productive if the CDR3 had no stop codons and remained in frame with V and J, and every other rearrangement counted as non-productive. CDR3 was defined by IMGT convention, running from the second conserved V-encoded cysteine to the conserved J-encoded phenylalanine. The earlier analysis of some 540 of the donors excluded any sequence lacking an unambiguous match to a single V gene segment. In an earlier analysis of about 590 of the donors, a V segment was called functional when productive rearrangements were above 56.7%, and segregating when the standard deviation between donors exceeded 5%. A statistical classification framework was built to diagnose cytomegalovirus status from the catalog of TCR beta chain sequences. In a later analysis, V and J genes were assigned by comparing TCR nucleotide sequences against IMGT/GENE-DB human TR gene sequences. In a later analysis, CDR3 sequences and most-parsimonious VDJ recombination scenarios were assigned using the TCRdist pipeline. A later analysis defined each TCR beta chain by its CDR3 amino acid sequence plus V-gene family, and excluded reads lacking a unique V-gene family. To address suspected cross-contamination and a sequencing artifact, a later analysis removed 550 to 750 highly shared, low-generation-probability nucleotide sequences. In a later analysis, a clonal expansion index was calculated for each public chain from normalized within-repertoire ranks of inferred template counts. Generation probabilities in a later analysis came from a VDJ recombination model fitted to out-of-frame rearrangements, and those results were checked against IGoR. In a later analysis, TCR-TCR, TCR-HLA and TCR-CMV co-occurrence was scored with hypergeometric tests, and a repertoire-size bias correction was applied to TCR pairs. A later analysis estimated false discovery rates by permuting HLA or CMV assignments 20 times. In a later analysis, co-occurring TCRs were grouped using DBSCAN, with TCRdist sequence similarity added in when clustering inside HLA-allele-positive subsets. Repertoires with fewer than 30,000 or more than 120,000 public chains, plus five repertoires with anomalous nucleotide sharing, were excluded from co-occurrence clustering. Sourced from immuneACCESS, this table was stored by TCRdb with only in-frame sequences that have V and J called. A share of the clones is absent; for the studies checked, an unresolved V gene accounts for under half, and the remainder has no known explanation. V, J and clone size are those of that table, while D and trimming were read from the DNA. The sample table contains some 210,000 clones; only one count was recorded for around 73% of them. About 3.8% of the sample lies in the top ten.

Notes on this clone: This clone's antigen is unknown. No much larger clone exists at a distance of one base, and base qualities are not known.

This receptor chain uses TRBV28 and TRBJ2-3; there is no confident call for the D gene. Sequenced material: PBMCs. The TCR sequence derives from a male donor in good health and CMV-seronegative. The bases read TGTGCCAGCAGTTCTCCGGTGGATACGCAGTATTTT. Its product reads: CASSSPVDTQYF. Outside the CDR3, residues come from the reference TRBV28 and TRBJ2-3 proteins, so the full variable domain is: DVKVTQSSRYLVKRTGEKVFLECVQDMDHENMFWYRQDPGLGLRLIYFSYDVKMKEKGDIPEGYSVSREKKERFSLILESASTNQTSMYLCASSSPVDTQYFGPGTRLTVL.